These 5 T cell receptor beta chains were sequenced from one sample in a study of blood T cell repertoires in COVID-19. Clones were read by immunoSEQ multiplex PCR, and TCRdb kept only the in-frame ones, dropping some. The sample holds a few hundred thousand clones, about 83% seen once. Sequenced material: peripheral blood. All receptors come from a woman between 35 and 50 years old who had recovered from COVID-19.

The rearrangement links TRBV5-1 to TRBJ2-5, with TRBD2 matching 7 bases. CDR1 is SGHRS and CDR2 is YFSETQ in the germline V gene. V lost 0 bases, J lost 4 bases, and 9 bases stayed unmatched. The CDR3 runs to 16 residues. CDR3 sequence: CASSLGGLVGRETQYF. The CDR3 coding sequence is TGCGCCAGCAGCTTGGGCGGACTAGTCGGACGAGAGACCCAGTACTTC.

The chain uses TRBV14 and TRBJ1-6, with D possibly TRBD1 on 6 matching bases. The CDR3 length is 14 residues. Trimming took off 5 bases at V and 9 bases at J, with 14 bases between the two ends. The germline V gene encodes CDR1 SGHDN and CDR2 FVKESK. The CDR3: CASSYRQVPSPLHF. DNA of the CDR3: TGTGCCAGCAGCTATCGACAGGTACCTTCACCCCTCCACTTT.

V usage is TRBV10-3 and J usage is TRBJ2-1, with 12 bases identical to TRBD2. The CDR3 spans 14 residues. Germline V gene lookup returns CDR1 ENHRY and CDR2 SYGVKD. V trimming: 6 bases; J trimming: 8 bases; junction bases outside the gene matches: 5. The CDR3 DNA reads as TGTGCCATCAGGAGGACTAGCGGGGAGGATGAGCAGTTCTTC. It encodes CAIRRTSGEDEQFF.

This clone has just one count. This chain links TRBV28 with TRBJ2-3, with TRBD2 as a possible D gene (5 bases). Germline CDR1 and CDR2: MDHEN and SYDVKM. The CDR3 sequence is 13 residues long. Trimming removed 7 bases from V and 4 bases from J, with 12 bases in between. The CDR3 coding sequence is TGTGCCAGCACCCTCCCTAGCTCAGATACGCAGTATTTT. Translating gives CASTLPSSDTQYF.

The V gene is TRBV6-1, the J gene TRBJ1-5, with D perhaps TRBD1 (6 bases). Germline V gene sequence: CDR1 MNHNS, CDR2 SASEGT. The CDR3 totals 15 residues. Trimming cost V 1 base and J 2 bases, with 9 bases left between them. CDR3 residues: CASSEDPGGNQPQHF. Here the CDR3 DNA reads TGTGCCAGCAGTGAAGATCCAGGGGGCAATCAGCCCCAGCATTTT.